This T cell receptor (beta chain) was documented in a study of blood T cell repertoires in COVID-19. The protocol was immunoSEQ multiplex PCR, while the TCRdb copy is restricted to in-frame clones and leaves out a portion. In the table there are roughly 81,000 clones, 89% of which are singletons. CDR1 and CDR2 from the germline V gene are SGDLS and YYNGEE. The CDR3 consists of 20 residues. Germline trimming cut 0 bases from V and 0 bases from J; bases unmatched to any gene: 10. The TCR comes from a man between 70 and 80 years old with active or convalescent COVID-19. This chain uses TRBV9 with TRBJ2-2; the match to TRBD2 covers 11 bases. What was sequenced was peripheral blood. The CDR3 DNA is TGTGCCAGCAGCGTAGGCCTAGCGGGGGGCCTTAACGCGAACACCGGGGAGCTGTTTTTT. Amino acids: CASSVGLAGGLNANTGELFF.